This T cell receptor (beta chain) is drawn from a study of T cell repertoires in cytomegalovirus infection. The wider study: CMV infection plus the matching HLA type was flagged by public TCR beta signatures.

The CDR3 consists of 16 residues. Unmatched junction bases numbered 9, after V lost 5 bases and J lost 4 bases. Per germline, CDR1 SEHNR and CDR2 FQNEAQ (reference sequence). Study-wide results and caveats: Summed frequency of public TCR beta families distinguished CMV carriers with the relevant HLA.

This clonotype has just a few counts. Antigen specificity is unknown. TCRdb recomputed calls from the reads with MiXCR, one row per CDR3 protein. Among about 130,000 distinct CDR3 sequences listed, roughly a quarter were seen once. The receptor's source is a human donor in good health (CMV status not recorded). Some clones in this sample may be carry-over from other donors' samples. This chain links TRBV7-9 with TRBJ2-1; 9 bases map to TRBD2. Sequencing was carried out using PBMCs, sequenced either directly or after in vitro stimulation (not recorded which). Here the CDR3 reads CASSRREGFPYNEQFF. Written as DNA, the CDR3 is TGTGCCAGCAGCCGGCGGGAGGGCTTTCCGTACAATGAGCAGTTCTTC.